This record looks at one T cell receptor (beta chain) sequence and its context. Trimming shortened V by 6 bases and J by 1 base, and 12 bases separated the two germline ends. Germline CDR1 SQVTM, CDR2 ANQGSEA. The CDR3 loop spans 13 amino acids. The record originates from a study of OX40 agonist ivuxolimab in advanced cancers. Clones were sequenced by immunoSEQ multiplex PCR, and TCRdb holds only the in-frame ones, with some missing. Seen here are 30,000 to 35,000 clones, about 82% observed once, and the top ten hold 20% to 25%. Sample: CD4+ or CD8+ T cells sorted from blood, taken in a trial of the OX40 agonist ivuxolimab. The TCR originated in an adult with an advanced solid tumor such as melanoma, head and neck, liver or kidney cancer. The genes are TRBV29-1 and TRBJ2-5, with D maybe TRBD2 (6 bases). CDR3 in amino acids: CSVPRGFQETQYF. The CDR3 DNA follows: TGCAGCGTCCCACGGGGGTTCCAAGAGACCCAGTACTTC.